The T cell receptor (beta chain) described here comes from a study of blood T cell repertoires in COVID-19. Study-wide background: The United States, Italy and Spain were the sources of the acute and convalescent COVID-19 samples. PBMCs, B-cell-depleted T cells, or T cells were the source of the cDNA or gDNA that made up the material.

Sequencing was performed with immunoSEQ multiplex PCR; in TCRdb, only in-frame clones are kept and a portion is missing. The sample includes some 220,000 clones, roughly 84% of them seen just once. The CDR3 is made up of 15 amino acids. The germline gives CDR1 SGHAT, CDR2 FQNNGV. V lost 0 bases to trimming and J lost 7 bases, with 10 bases between them. The sequenced material came from peripheral blood. V gene TRBV11-2 combines with J gene TRBJ1-6; no firm D call. This clonotype was sampled from a man aged 45 to 65 with active or convalescent COVID-19. CDR3 in DNA: TGTGCCAGCAGCTTAGATTGGAGGATGAATTCACCCCTCCACTTT. Its protein product is CASSLDWRMNSPLHF.